The 21 T cell receptor beta chains below all came from one sample that was sequenced in a study of CD8+CD57+ T cells in acquired aplastic anemia. Both TCR beta VDJ combination and CDR3 sequence profiling were carried out. Genomic DNA was the template for this profiling. MiXCR was run by TCRdb on the reads, yielding one entry per CDR3 protein. The sample lists approximately 190,000 distinct CDR3 sequences; 48% were seen once. Whoever was chosen for sequencing had shown CD8+CD57+ cell expansion by flow cytometry. Sequenced: sorted CD4+, CD8+, or CD8+CD57+ T cells (not recorded which) from PBMCs. All receptors come from a human donor with aplastic anemia.

The rearrangement joins TRBV9 to TRBJ2-7; a weak D match, TRBD2 (5 bases). Trimming left V 3 bases short and J 4 bases short, with 8 bases between. The germline V gene encodes CDR1 SGDLS and CDR2 YYNGEE. The CDR3 totals 12 residues. DNA of the CDR3: TGTGCCAGCAGCGAGGGCGGGTACGAGCAGTACTTC. This sequence encodes CASSEGGYEQYF.

The chain combines TRBV7-6 with TRBJ1-3, with D unclear. The V gene's germline CDR1 is SGHVS and CDR2 FNYEAQ. This CDR3 is built from 13 residues. Trimming removed 6 bases at V and 7 bases at J, with 13 bases between. CDR3 sequence (DNA): TGTGCCAGCAGTCCGAACCAGATGAACACCATATATTTT. It yields the protein CASSPNQMNTIYF.

In its sample, this clonotype was seen many times. The gene calls are TRBV29-1 and TRBJ2-7; D not certain. This CDR3 is built from 14 residues. V lost 0 bases and J 2 bases, leaving 11 bases between the germline ends. CDR1 SQVTM and CDR2 ANQGSEA come from the germline V gene. The DNA of the CDR3 is TGCAGCGTTGAAGACTGGCGGCAGCCCTACGAGCAGTACTTC. This gives the protein CSVEDWRQPYEQYF.

The chain recombines TRBV20-1 with TRBJ2-1; 8 bases line up with TRBD2. The CDR3 sequence is 14 residues long. The V gene's germline CDR1 is DFQATT and CDR2 SNEGSKA (reference sequence). V dropped 4 bases and J dropped 0; count of bases not matched to a gene: 2. CDR3 amino acids: CSAIAGSSYNEQFF. CDR3 DNA sequence: TGCAGTGCTATAGCGGGGAGCTCCTACAATGAGCAGTTCTTC.

This clonotype was found many times. This chain uses TRBV12-3 or TRBV12-4 with TRBJ1-2; D is uncertain. V was trimmed by 4 bases and J by 2 bases, leaving 11 bases between them. The CDR3 sequence is 14 residues long. The CDR3 nucleotides read TGTGCCAGCAGTTCGGCCGACGCCAACTATGGCTACACCTTC. It is translated as CASSSADANYGYTF.

This clonotype has a count of ten or more. The chain combines TRBV5-5 with TRBJ2-3, with a weak D call TRBD2 (6 bases). This CDR3 spans 15 amino acids. The germline V gene has CDR1 SGHKS and CDR2 YYEKEE (reference sequence). The germline V and J ends were trimmed by 3 bases and 1 base, with 12 bases remaining between them. CDR3 amino acids: CASSSRTIRTDTQYF. DNA for the CDR3: TGTGCCAGCAGCTCCCGGACTATCCGCACAGATACGCAGTATTTT.

The chain is built from TRBV20-1 and TRBJ2-1; 10 nucleotides match TRBD2. V was clipped by 6 bases and J by 4 bases; unmatched bases: 9. The length of the CDR3 is 15 residues. Germline CDR1 DFQATT, CDR2 SNEGSKA (reference sequence). In DNA form, the CDR3 reads TGCAGTGCAACCTCGAGCGGGAGGGCTTACAATGAGCAGTTCTTC. This codes for CSATSSGRAYNEQFF.

Here the CDR3 reads CASSYGTSGGQETQYF. CDR3 DNA sequence: TGTGCCAGCAGTTACGGGACTAGCGGGGGGCAAGAGACCCAGTACTTC. The chain employs TRBV6-5 and TRBJ2-5, with 15 positions matching TRBD2. The junction had 0 bases not matched to a gene; V was cut back by 2 bases and J by 2 bases. The germline gives CDR1 MNHEY, CDR2 SVGAGI. This CDR3 has 16 amino acids.

This clonotype was found once. V and J are TRBV29-1 and TRBJ2-7, with D tentatively TRBD1 (6 bases). Looked up from germline, CDR1 is SQVTM and CDR2 is ANQGSEA. CDR3 length equals 14 residues. The ends were cut back, 1 base at V and 5 bases at J, with 15 bases in the middle. DNA for the CDR3: TGCAGCGTTGAAGTGATGGGGGCCGGAGACGAGCAGTACTTC. It codes for CSVEVMGAGDEQYF.

There are many counts of this clonotype. This chain links TRBV5-1 with TRBJ2-3; 7 positions agree with TRBD2. CDR3 size: 16 residues. V lost 0 bases, J lost 4 bases, and 8 bases stayed unmatched. From germline, CDR1 is SGHRS and CDR2 YFSETQ. The DNA for the CDR3 is TGCGCCAGCAGCTTGGCGGGGGGTAGGTCAGCAGATACGCAGTATTTT. Protein product: CASSLAGGRSADTQYF.

Only one count was recorded for this clonotype. V is TRBV11-1 and J is TRBJ2-1; D unclear. The length of the CDR3 is 15 residues. Germline V lookup: CDR1 SGHAT, CDR2 FQDESV (reference sequence). V shed 5 bases and J shed 0 bases, with 11 bases lying between them. The CDR3 coding sequence is TGTGCCAGCAGCCCCCCGGGCAGCTCCTACAATGAGCAGTTCTTC. Translated: CASSPPGSSYNEQFF.

In its sample, this clonotype was seen many times. This rearrangement joins TRBV6-1 to TRBJ1-2; TRBD1 matches at 7 bases. Germline CDR1 MNHNS, CDR2 SASEGT. This CDR3 spans 14 amino acids. V lost 0 bases, J lost 8 bases, and 6 bases stayed unmatched. The DNA for the CDR3 is TGTGCCAGCAGTGAAGCCCGGACAGGTTACGGCTACACCTTC. It yields the protein CASSEARTGYGYTF.

The CDR3 here is CATSVGGSISYEQYF. DNA for the CDR3: TGTGCCACCAGTGTGGGAGGGTCTATTTCCTACGAGCAGTACTTC. The gene calls are TRBV24-1 and TRBJ2-7, with 7 bases that match TRBD2. The CDR3 sequence is 15 residues long. After removal of 5 bases from V and 1 base from J, the junction contained 7 bases not matched to a gene. CDR1 is KGHDR and CDR2 is SFDVKD in the germline V gene.

There are many counts of this clonotype. In nucleotides, the CDR3 is TGCGCCAGCAGCTTACGAGACAGGTTCTATGGCTACACCTTC. It yields the protein CASSLRDRFYGYTF. The chain recombines TRBV5-1 with TRBJ1-2, with TRBD1 as a possible D gene (6 bases). Trimming removed 2 bases at V and 4 bases at J, with 12 bases between. This CDR3 has 14 amino acids. Germline V lookup: CDR1 SGHRS, CDR2 YFSETQ.

This clonotype came up many times. The gene calls are TRBV6-1 and TRBJ2-7; TRBD1 is a possible D gene (6 bases). Germline-derived CDR1 and CDR2 are MNHNS and SASEGT. CDR3 length equals 13 residues. V was trimmed by 5 bases and J by 12 bases, leaving 20 bases between them. This chain's CDR3 is CASSNPQDSYRYF. In DNA, the CDR3 is TGTGCCAGCAGTAATCCTCAGGACAGCTACAGGTACTTC.

This clonotype was detected ten times or more. The V gene is TRBV5-6, the J gene TRBJ1-1; unclear D gene. Germline CDR1 and CDR2: SGHDT and YYEEEE. V shed 5 bases and J shed 5 bases, with 10 bases lying between them. The CDR3 covers 12 residues. This CDR3 reads CASSRSVTEAFF. In DNA, the CDR3 is TGTGCCAGCAGTCGGTCGGTGACTGAAGCTTTCTTT. Using reference TRBV5-6 and TRBJ1-1 for the parts outside the CDR3, the full variable domain is DAGVTQSPTHLIKTRGQQVTLRCSPKSGHDTVSWYQQALGQGPQFIFQYYEEEERQRGNFPDRFSGHQFPNYSSELNVNALLLGDSALYLCASSRSVTEAFFGQGTRLTVV.

This clonotype was observed at least ten times. The chain links TRBV19 to TRBJ2-5; the D gene is possibly TRBD2 (5 bases). The CDR3 consists of 14 residues. Trimming took off 5 bases at V and 5 bases at J, with 15 bases between the two ends. The germline gives CDR1 LNHDA, CDR2 SQIVND (reference sequence). The chain's CDR3 is CASSLRRGPETQYF. The DNA for the CDR3 is TGTGCCAGTAGTCTGCGACGAGGGCCGGAGACCCAGTACTTC.

The chain carries TRBV3-1 and TRBJ2-5; D call uncertain. Between the trimmed V and J ends, which lost 4 bases and 5 bases, there was a span of 8 bases. Germline V gene sequence: CDR1 LGHDT, CDR2 YNNKEL (reference sequence). The CDR3 length is 12 residues. The CDR3 spells CASSPNSETQYF. CDR3 nucleotides: TGTGCCAGCAGCCCGAATTCCGAGACCCAGTACTTC.

CDR3 in amino acids: CASSSLQGSKQFF. The CDR3 bases are TGTGCCAGCAGCTCGTTACAGGGTAGTAAGCAGTTCTTC. The chain employs TRBV3-1 and TRBJ2-1, with D possibly TRBD1 on 6 matching bases. The CDR3 is 13 residues long. V dropped 5 bases and J dropped 11 bases, with 16 bases sitting between them. CDR1 and CDR2 (germline): LGHDT, YNNKEL (reference sequence).

This clonotype turned up a few times. The rearrangement uses TRBV18 and TRBJ2-7; possible D gene TRBD1, 6 bases. The V gene lost 2 bases and the J gene lost 0 bases, with 11 bases spanning the gap. The CDR3 length is 15 residues. Germline CDR1 KGHSH, CDR2 LQKENI. The CDR3 nucleotides are TGTGCCAGCTCACCAAACAGGGCCTACTCCTACGAGCAGTACTTC. It encodes CASSPNRAYSYEQYF.

The table lists this clonotype with many counts. One junction end does not reproduce the germline sequence, and a read error may be involved. This sequence joins TRBV7-6 and TRBJ2-3; 9 bases fit TRBD2. In germline, CDR1 is SGHVS, CDR2 FNYEAQ. The CDR3 has 17 residues. The CDR3 DNA reads TGTGCCAGCAGCTTCCGCGGGAGGGGTTCGGGCACAGGTACGCAGTATTTT. Amino acid sequence: CASSFRGRGSGTGTQYF. Together with reference TRBV7-6 and TRBJ2-3, the CDR3 gives the full variable domain: GAGVSQSPRYKVTKRGQDVALRCDPISGHVSLYWYRQALGQGPEFLTYFNYEAQQDKSGLPNDRFSAERPEGSISTLTIQRTEQRDSAMYRCASSFRGRGSGTGTQYFGPGTRLTVL.